The clone carrying this T cell receptor (beta chain) was detected a few times. Its antigen is as yet unknown. Germline CDR1 and CDR2: MGHRA and YSYEKL. With 0 bases removed from V and 1 base from J, the gap between germline ends came to 9 bases. The CDR3 consists of 15 residues. These data are taken from a study of T-cell memory formation after mild COVID-19. Turning to the study itself: In these data, TCR clusters were largely donor specific.

General study findings and limits: Whereas later expanders leaned CD4+, clones contracting day 15 to 85 showed a balanced CD4/CD8 makeup.

Constant-segment-primed 5'RACE gave TCR alpha and TCR beta cDNA libraries with sample barcodes and UMIs. MiXCR, run by TCRdb on the 5' RACE reads, gives a single entry per CDR3 protein. This sample has 120,000 to 150,000 distinct CDR3 sequences, with 6% to 7% found just once. The sequence derives from an adult woman who had mild COVID-19 (a few samples of this study predate the infection). Cell type and time point are not known. The source material was PBMCs or a T cell subset sorted from them (not recorded which). This chain links TRBV4-1 with TRBJ1-1; D gene ambiguous. CDR3 loop: CASSQEGRTNTEAFF. For the CDR3, the DNA is TGCGCCAGCAGCCAAGAGGGCAGGACGAACACTGAAGCTTTCTTT.